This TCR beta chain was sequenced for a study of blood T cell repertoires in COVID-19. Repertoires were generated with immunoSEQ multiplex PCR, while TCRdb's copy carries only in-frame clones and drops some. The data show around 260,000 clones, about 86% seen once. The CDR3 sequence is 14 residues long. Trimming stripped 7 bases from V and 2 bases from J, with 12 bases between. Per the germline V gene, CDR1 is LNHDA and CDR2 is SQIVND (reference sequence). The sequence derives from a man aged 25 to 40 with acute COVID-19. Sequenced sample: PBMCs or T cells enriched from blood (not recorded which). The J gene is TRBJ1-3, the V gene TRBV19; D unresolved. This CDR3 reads CASTRPSAGNTIYF. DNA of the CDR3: TGTGCCAGTACCCGACCTAGTGCTGGAAACACCATATATTTT.